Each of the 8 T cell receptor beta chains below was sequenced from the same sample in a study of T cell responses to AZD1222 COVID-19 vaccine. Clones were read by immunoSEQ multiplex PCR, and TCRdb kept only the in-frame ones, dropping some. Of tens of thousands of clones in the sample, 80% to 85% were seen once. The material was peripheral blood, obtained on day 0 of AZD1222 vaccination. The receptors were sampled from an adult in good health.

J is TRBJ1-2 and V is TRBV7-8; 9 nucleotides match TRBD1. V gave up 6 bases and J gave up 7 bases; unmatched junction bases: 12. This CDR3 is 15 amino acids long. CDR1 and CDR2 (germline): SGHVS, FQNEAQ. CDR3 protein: CASSVTGGIPVGYTF. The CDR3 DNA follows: TGTGCCAGCAGTGTGACAGGGGGTATTCCGGTTGGCTACACCTTC.

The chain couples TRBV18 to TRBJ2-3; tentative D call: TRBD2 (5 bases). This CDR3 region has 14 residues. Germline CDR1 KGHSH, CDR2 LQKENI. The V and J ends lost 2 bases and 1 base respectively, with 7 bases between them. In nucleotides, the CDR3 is TGTGCCAGCTCACCAACGAGGGGCACAGATACGCAGTATTTT. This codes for CASSPTRGTDTQYF.

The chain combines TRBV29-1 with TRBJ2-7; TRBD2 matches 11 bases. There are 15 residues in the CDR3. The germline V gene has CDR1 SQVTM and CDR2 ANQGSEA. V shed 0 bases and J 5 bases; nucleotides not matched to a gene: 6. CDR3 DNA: TGCAGCGTTGAAGATACTAGCGGGGGAGCCCACGAGCAGTACTTC. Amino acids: CSVEDTSGGAHEQYF.

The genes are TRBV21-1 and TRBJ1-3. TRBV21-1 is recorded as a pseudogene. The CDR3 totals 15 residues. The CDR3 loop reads CASSKRRAPGNTIYF. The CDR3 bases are TGTGCCAGCAGCAAAAGGAGAGCCCCTGGAAACACCATATATTTT.

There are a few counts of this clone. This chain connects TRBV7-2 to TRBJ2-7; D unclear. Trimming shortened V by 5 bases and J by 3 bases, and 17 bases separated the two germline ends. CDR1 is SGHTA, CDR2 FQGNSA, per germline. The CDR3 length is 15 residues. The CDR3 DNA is TGTGCCAGCAGCCCGACCGGCCCCCTCGACTACGAGCAGTACTTC. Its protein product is CASSPTGPLDYEQYF.

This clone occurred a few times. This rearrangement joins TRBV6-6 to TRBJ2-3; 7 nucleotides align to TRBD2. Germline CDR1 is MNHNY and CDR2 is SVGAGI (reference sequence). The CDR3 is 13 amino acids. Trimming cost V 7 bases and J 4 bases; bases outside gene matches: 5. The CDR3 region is CASTPSGADTQYF. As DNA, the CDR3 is TGTGCCAGCACGCCCAGCGGGGCAGATACGCAGTATTTT.

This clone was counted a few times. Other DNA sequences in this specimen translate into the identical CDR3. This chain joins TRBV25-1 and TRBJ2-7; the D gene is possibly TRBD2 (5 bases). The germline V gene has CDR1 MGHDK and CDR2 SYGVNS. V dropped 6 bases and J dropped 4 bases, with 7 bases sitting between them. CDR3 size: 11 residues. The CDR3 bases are TGTGCCAGCAGACTAGGGTACGAGCAGTACTTC. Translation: CASRLGYEQYF.

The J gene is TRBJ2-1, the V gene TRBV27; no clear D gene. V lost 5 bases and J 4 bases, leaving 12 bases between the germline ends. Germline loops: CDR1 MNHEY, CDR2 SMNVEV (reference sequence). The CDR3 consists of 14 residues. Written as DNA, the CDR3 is TGTGCCAGCAGTCCCCCTCCGTATTACAATGAGCAGTTCTTC. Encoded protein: CASSPPPYYNEQFF.